A single sample is the source of the 13 T cell receptor beta chains below, sequenced in a study of OX40 agonist ivuxolimab in advanced cancers. Generated by immunoSEQ multiplex PCR, the TCRdb table keeps only in-frame clones and is missing some. The table has about 50,000 clones, 70% to 90% seen once. This specimen was CD4+ or CD8+ T cells sorted from blood, taken in a trial of the OX40 agonist ivuxolimab. The receptors were gathered from an adult with an advanced solid tumor such as melanoma, head and neck, liver or kidney cancer.

The CDR3 region is CASEPDPPSTEAFF. The DNA of the CDR3 is TGTGCCAGCGAGCCGGACCCTCCGAGCACTGAAGCTTTCTTT. This chain uses TRBV2 with TRBJ1-1; D gene uncertain. Germline V gives CDR1 SNHLY, CDR2 FYNNEI. Trimming pared 8 bases from V and 4 bases from J, leaving 17 bases between. This CDR3 comprises 14 residues.

The rearrangement links TRBV6-1 to TRBJ2-3; no clear D gene. The CDR3 sequence is 13 residues long. Germline-derived CDR1 and CDR2 are MNHNS and SASEGT. Trimming took 2 bases from V and 2 from J, leaving 5 bases between them. CDR3 in DNA: TGTGCCAGCAGTGAATGGGACACAGATACGCAGTATTTT. Amino acid sequence: CASSEWDTDTQYF.

V gene TRBV14 combines with J gene TRBJ2-5, with 10 bases fitting TRBD2. V shed 2 bases and J 4 bases; nucleotides not matched to a gene: 4. Per germline, CDR1 SGHDN and CDR2 FVKESK. The CDR3 extends over 15 amino acids. This chain's CDR3 is CASSQLLAGVETQYF. The CDR3 region has the DNA TGTGCCAGCAGCCAACTCCTAGCGGGAGTAGAGACCCAGTACTTC. Supplemented by reference TRBV14 and TRBJ2-5, the full variable domain reads EAGVTQFPSHSVIEKGQTVTLRCDPISGHDNLYWYRRVMGKEIKFLLHFVKESKQDESGMPNNRFLAERTGGTYSTLKVQPAELEDSGVYFCASSQLLAGVETQYFGPGTRLLVL.

The chain carries TRBV4-2 and TRBJ2-1; 13 bases map to TRBD2. With 0 bases clipped from V and 5 bases from J, the junction kept 4 bases outside the gene matches. From germline, CDR1 is LGHNA and CDR2 YNFKEQ. The length of the CDR3 is 17 residues. CDR3 in amino acids: CASSQELTSGRDNEQFF. DNA of the CDR3: TGTGCCAGCAGCCAAGAACTAACTAGCGGGAGGGACAATGAGCAGTTCTTC.

For this clone: Other nucleotide sequences in the sample specify the same CDR3. This sequence joins TRBV5-1 and TRBJ2-3; 11 positions match TRBD2. Germline CDR1 reads SGHRS; CDR2 reads YFSETQ. V shed 0 bases and J 3 bases; nucleotides not matched to a gene: 0. The CDR3 totals 15 residues. CDR3 protein: CASSLGLAGTDTQYF. CDR3 bases: TGCGCCAGCAGCTTGGGACTAGCGGGAACAGATACGCAGTATTTT.

The chain combines TRBV6-6 with TRBJ1-1, with a possible D match to TRBD1 (5 bases). Looked up from germline, CDR1 is MNHNY and CDR2 is SVGAGI (reference sequence). The CDR3 is made up of 13 amino acids. Between the trimmed V and J ends, which lost 6 bases and 9 bases, there was a span of 17 bases. CDR3 residues: CASSPAGSGKAFF. The CDR3 DNA sequence: TGTGCCAGCAGCCCCGCAGGGAGTGGGAAAGCTTTCTTT.

This chain links TRBV18 with TRBJ2-2; 7 nucleotides align to TRBD2. Germline CDR1 KGHSH, CDR2 LQKENI. The CDR3 spans 17 residues. Trimming removed 3 bases from V and 2 bases from J; junction bases left unmatched: 9. The CDR3 DNA reads TGTGCCAGCTCACCGCGGCCGGCGGGAGCCAACACCGGGGAGCTGTTTTTT. Translated: CASSPRPAGANTGELFF.

The chain joins TRBV11-3 to TRBJ2-2; 8 bases fit TRBD2. The CDR3 has 15 amino acids. Germline loops: CDR1 SGHNT, CDR2 YENEEA. Trimming cost V 5 bases and J 5 bases; bases outside gene matches: 7. The CDR3 DNA is TGTGCCAGCAGCCGGGTGGTAGCGGGGACCGGGGAGCTGTTTTTT. Translated, it gives CASSRVVAGTGELFF. The full variable domain, in which reference TRBV11-3 and TRBJ2-2 provide the parts outside the CDR3, is EAGVVQSPRYKIIEKKQPVAFWCNPISGHNTLYWYLQNLGQGPELLIRYENEEAVDDSQLPKDRFSAERLKGVDSTLKIQPAELGDSAVYLCASSRVVAGTGELFFGEGSRLTVL.

The rearrangement joins TRBV6-5 to TRBJ1-5; D might be TRBD1 (6 bases). Germline V gives CDR1 MNHEY, CDR2 SVGAGI. Trimming took 6 bases from V and 6 from J, leaving 15 bases between them. CDR3 length: 14 residues. CDR3 bases: TGTGCCAGCAGGAGGACAGCCCTCTCTCAGCCCCAGCATTTT. It encodes CASRRTALSQPQHF.

A single count supports this clone. The chain joins TRBV6-6 to TRBJ2-3; D call uncertain. The CDR3 spans 12 residues. The germline V gene encodes CDR1 MNHNY and CDR2 SVGAGI (reference sequence). The V and J ends lost 6 bases and 4 bases respectively, with 8 bases between them. DNA for the CDR3: TGTGCCAGCAGCCCTAGGGCAGATACGCAGTATTTT. As protein: CASSPRADTQYF.

The gene calls are TRBV9 and TRBJ2-1, with 9 bases lining up with TRBD2. V shed 0 bases, J shed 7 bases, and the junction held 5 bases outside the gene matches. CDR1 SGDLS and CDR2 YYNGEE come from the germline V gene. The CDR3 sequence is 15 residues long. The DNA for the CDR3 is TGTGCCAGCAGCGTAGCGCTAGCGGGAAGGAATGAGCAGTTCTTC. Translating it yields CASSVALAGRNEQFF.

Only one count was recorded for this clone. This chain connects TRBV7-3 to TRBJ1-1; D may be TRBD1 (5 bases). The length of the CDR3 is 15 residues. V was pared by 5 bases and J by 0 bases, with 13 bases between. CDR1 is SGHTA and CDR2 is FQGTGA in the germline V gene. This CDR3 is CASSPGGSMNTEAFF. The CDR3 DNA is TGTGCCAGCAGCCCGGGGGGGTCCATGAACACTGAAGCTTTCTTT.

The chain employs TRBV5-6 and TRBJ2-4; D is undetermined. Looked up from germline, CDR1 is SGHDT and CDR2 is YYEEEE. The ends were cut back, 4 bases at V and 1 base at J, with 9 bases in the middle. This CDR3 region has 14 residues. For the CDR3, the DNA is TGTGCCAGCAGCCTTCCTCGTGCCAAAAACATTCAGTACTTC. Translation: CASSLPRAKNIQYF.